Listed below are T cell receptor beta chains from one sample, sequenced in a study of regulatory T cells in long-lasting Graves disease. TCRdb analysed the multiplex PCR reads with MiXCR anew, one entry per CDR3 protein. The sample has around 300,000 distinct CDR3 sequences, 22% seen once. Sequencing was performed on peripheral blood mononuclear cells (PBMCs), taken when the disease was refractory, from a patient treated with antithyroid drugs. Receptors originate from a female donor with Graves disease. The CDR3 runs from the conserved cysteine through the conserved F or W.

TRBV18	13	TRBJ1-2	CASSPTRVYGYTF
TRBV5-1	16	TRBJ2-7	CASSPRGGFNSYEQYF
TRBV12-3/TRBV12-4	12	TRBJ1-2	CASGRIFYGYTF
TRBV6-1	15	TRBJ2-5	CASDLAARYQETQYF
TRBV20-1	14	TRBJ2-7	CSASVAGGSFEQYF
TRBV13	19	TRBJ1-1	CASSLVKGSVVRMNTEAFF
TRBV2	14	TRBJ2-2	CASSSGTGVGELFF
TRBV30	12	TRBJ1-1	CAYRRVNTEAFF
TRBV7-2	16	TRBJ1-2	CASSFNLRDVNYGYTF
TRBV7-2	14	TRBJ1-5	CASSQDRTNQPQHF
TRBV7-2	13	TRBJ2-5	CASRQAGGETQYF
TRBV4-1	15	TRBJ1-4	CASSRRTGDNEKLFF
TRBV28	14	TRBJ1-1	CAIAGGAPKTEAFF
TRBV30	15	TRBJ2-7	CAWSGGTGGTYEQYF
TRBV20-1	16	TRBJ1-3	CSARDERRVSGNTIYF
TRBV18	16	TRBJ2-3	CASSPPQGTITDTQYF
TRBV20-1	13	TRBJ2-7	CSASTPGLYEQYF
TRBV5-1	17	TRBJ2-7	CASSLEVTDLRAYEQYF
TRBV6-2/TRBV6-3	15	TRBJ2-1	CASSYSISGAAGQFF
TRBV5-1	14	TRBJ1-2	CASSSQTGTSGYTF
TRBV12-5	12	TRBJ1-2	CASGLGAGGYTF
TRBV19	15	TRBJ1-5	CASSGWKVPNQPQHF
TRBV7-8	11	TRBJ2-5	CASSKSETQYF
TRBV28	15	TRBJ1-5	CASSFSRGYNQPQHF
TRBV20-1	13	TRBJ2-5	CSARTGRLETQYF
TRBV12-3/TRBV12-4	21	TRBJ2-6	CASRVQGRFVEGFSGANVLTF
TRBV3-2	15	TRBJ1-1	CASSQMWVVNTEAFF
TRBV28	16	TRBJ1-3	CASSGQVAHSGNTIYF
TRBV6-2/TRBV6-3	15	TRBJ2-5	CASSYGTGDALAQYF
TRBV28	13	TRBJ2-7	CASRGRGPYEQYF
TRBV20-1	15	TRBJ2-5	CSAVLEGLSPETQYF
TRBV14	16	TRBJ2-7	CASSQRDRGFCYEQYF
TRBV2	12	TRBJ1-1	CAKRKVSTEAFF
TRBV2	15	TRBJ2-3	CASNKGTYSTDTQYF
TRBV19	14	TRBJ1-5	CASSISLSSQPQHF
TRBV25-1	14	TRBJ1-6	CASSEYRGHSPLHF
TRBV10-3	12	TRBJ1-1	CASQGVNTEAFF
TRBV9	18	TRBJ2-2	CASSAPGQGFVGAGELFF
TRBV3-1	14	TRBJ2-5	CASSQEDRGETQYF
TRBV7-9	15	TRBJ2-7	CASSPALDSSYEQYF
TRBV11-2	15	TRBJ1-5	CASSLGRDRGQPQHF
TRBV6-5	17	TRBJ1-3	CASSYYDRESSGNTIYF
TRBV29-1	13	TRBJ2-4	CSVPGTGVDIQYF
TRBV9	14	TRBJ1-1	CASSAQSGNTEAFF
TRBV9	14	TRBJ2-5	CASSVSGSKETQYF
TRBV12-3/TRBV12-4	16	TRBJ2-7	CASSLEGRGSRYEQYF
TRBV6-1	13	TRBJ1-4	CASSVTGLEKLFF
TRBV11-2	15	TRBJ2-2	CASSLTSVEDGELFF
TRBV27	17	TRBJ2-7	CASSSSQTSGKVYEQYF
TRBV6-1	15	TRBJ2-2	CASHFKRESPGELFF
TRBV9	15	TRBJ2-7	CASSPGTVQSYEQYF
TRBV4-3	13	TRBJ1-3	CASSQDRDSAIYF
TRBV24-1	16	TRBJ2-1	CATSDSQGMGYNEQFF